The text below deals with one T cell receptor (beta chain). The sample comes from a study of blood T cell repertoires in COVID-19. Study in general: The United States, Italy and Spain supplied acute and convalescent COVID-19 samples.

Sequenced by immunoSEQ multiplex PCR; TCRdb stores in-frame clones only, minus some. Altogether some 200,000 clones are present, approximately 91% being singletons, with the ten largest covering about 18%. V dropped 6 bases and J dropped 3; count of bases not matched to a gene: 4. There are 13 residues in the CDR3. Germline loops: CDR1 MGHDK, CDR2 SYGVNS. What was sequenced was peripheral blood. The clonotype comes from a man over 45 with COVID-19, enrolled during active disease. The chain joins TRBV25-1 to TRBJ2-7, with TRBD1 matching over 8 bases. This chain's CDR3 is CASRPDRVYEQYF. The CDR3 DNA is TGTGCCAGCAGGCCGGACAGGGTCTACGAGCAGTACTTC.